The following is a T cell receptor beta chain sequence with its context. Its antigen is unidentified. This record belongs to a study of response to subunit inactivated influenza vaccine. Study-level findings and limits: Each seasonal influenza vaccination recruits few new T cells, the authors suggested.

TCRdb passed the RT-PCR reads through MiXCR, listing each CDR3 protein once. The sample has roughly 790,000 distinct CDR3 sequences; 21% are singletons. The V end was cut by 5 bases, the J end by 4 bases, with 20 bases between. This CDR3 has 17 residues. Germline V lookup: CDR1 SEHNR, CDR2 FQNEAQ (reference sequence). The sample was PBMCs from blood, taken about 5 days after vaccination. The clonotype was recovered from a man in his fifties or sixties who received an inactivated influenza vaccine. The chain recombines TRBV7-9 with TRBJ2-2; either TRBD1 or TRBD2 may supply D (5 bases each). CDR3 bases: TGTGCCAGCAGCCCCTCCGCGCCCGGGACCAGCACCGGGGAGCTGTTTTTT. It yields the protein CASSPSAPGTSTGELFF.